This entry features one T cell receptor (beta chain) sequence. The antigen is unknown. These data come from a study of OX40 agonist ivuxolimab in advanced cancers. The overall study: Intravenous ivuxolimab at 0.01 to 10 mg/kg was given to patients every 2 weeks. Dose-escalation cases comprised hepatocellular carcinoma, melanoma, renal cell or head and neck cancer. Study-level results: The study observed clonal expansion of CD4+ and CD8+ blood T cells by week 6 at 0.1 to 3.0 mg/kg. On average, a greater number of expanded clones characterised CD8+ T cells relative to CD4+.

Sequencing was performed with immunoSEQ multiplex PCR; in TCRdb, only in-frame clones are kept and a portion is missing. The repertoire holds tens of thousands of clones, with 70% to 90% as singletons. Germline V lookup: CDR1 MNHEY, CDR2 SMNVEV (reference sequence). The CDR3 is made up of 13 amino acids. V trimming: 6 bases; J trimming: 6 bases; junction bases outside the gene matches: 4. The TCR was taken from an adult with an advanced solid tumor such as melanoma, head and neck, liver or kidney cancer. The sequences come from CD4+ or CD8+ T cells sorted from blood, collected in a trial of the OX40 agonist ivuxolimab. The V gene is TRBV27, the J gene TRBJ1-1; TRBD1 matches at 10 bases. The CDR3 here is CASRRTGGAEAFF. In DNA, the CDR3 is TGTGCCAGCAGAAGGACAGGGGGGGCTGAAGCTTTCTTT.